This T cell receptor beta chain is drawn from a study of blood T cell repertoires in COVID-19 (dated by TCRdb to about 2020). With regard to the full study: The collaborator samples originated in the United States, Italy and Spain and spanned the acute and convalescent phases of COVID-19. The repertoires were released in a freely available public database meant as a resource for research on the immune response to SARS-CoV-2. Where HLA class I and class II types were available, the types were taken from metadata supplied by the sample provider, not from assay-based typing. The material from the prospective study consisted of cDNA or gDNA derived from T cells, B-cell-depleted T cells, or PBMCs. Nearly every sample came with metadata listing a de-identified subject ID, COVID-19 status, age in years and sex. Samples were obtained from the ongoing ImmuneRACE study (first 160 participants) and from some 1,200 subjects provided by 6 global collaborators. The dataset comprised deeply sampled blood TCRbeta repertoires from subjects exposed to, actively infected with, or recovered from COVID-19.

Collaborating institutions collected whole blood in K2EDTA tubes following their own protocols. For TCRbeta analysis, collaborator samples were shipped as frozen whole blood, as isolated PBMCs, or as DNA extracted from either sample type. This clone was seen once. Its antigen is still unknown. Base quality data are lacking; no much larger clone is found one base away. Study-level results and caveats: How much clinical and demographic metadata was included differed by source and by participant, and the metadata was provided uncurated.

The immunoSEQ Assay, a bias-controlled multiplex PCR, was used to amplify TCRbeta CDR3 regions from genomic DNA. Under the source paper's analysis protocol: Nucleated cell counts per sample were estimated from amplification of reference gene primers within the assay. To quantify the absolute abundance of each unique TCRbeta CDR3 rearrangement, sequence reads were collapsed and filtered. Productive Simpson clonality was computed per sample as the square root of Simpson's diversity index over productive rearrangements. TCRdb's version of the immuneACCESS table is confined to in-frame rearrangements and falls short of the full clone set. An unresolved V gene accounts for under half of the shortfall where checked; the remainder is of unknown origin. The V and J calls and the clone size are those of that table, but D and trimming were determined from the DNA. For this sample the table gives around 140,000 clones, of which 81% were detected only once. The ten biggest clones cover over 7.5% of the sample.

The sequencing input was peripheral blood. The TCR was taken from an older woman with active or convalescent COVID-19.

The nucleotide sequence reads as follows: TGTGCCAGCAGCGCCAGGGGTCCGACTGGAAACACCATATATTTT. Protein translation: CASSARGPTGNTIYF. The sequence links TRBV11-2 to TRBJ1-3; TRBD1 might be the D gene, on 6 matching bases. Via the germline V gene, CDR1 is SGHAT and CDR2 FQNNGV. At the junction V is shortened by 5 bases and J by 2 bases, with 13 bases in between. CDR3 length: 15 amino acids, cysteine to phenylalanine. The only DNA kept is the CDR3, 45 bases in frame from the first base.